This T cell receptor (beta chain) was identified during a study of shared clonotypes between healthy human individuals. At the level of the study: Every donor yielded three CD4 naive, three CD4 memory, two CD8 naive and one CD8 memory plate.

Using immunoSEQ multiplex PCR, the repertoire was profiled, and TCRdb retains in-frame clones only, with some absent. The sample yields over 2 million clones, roughly 94% seen once. Germline V gene lookup returns CDR1 MDHEN and CDR2 SYDVKM. V lost 2 bases, J lost 4 bases, and 9 bases lay in between. This CDR3 contains 14 residues. CD45RO negativity and positive selection for CCR7 defined naive CD8 cells, a population that excluded terminally differentiated effector memory CD45RA+ cells. The clonotype comes from a man between 18 and 35 years old in good health. Sequences were obtained from naive CD8+ T cells sorted from blood. The chain combines TRBV28 with TRBJ1-3; D is possibly TRBD1 (5 bases). The CDR3 DNA reads TGTGCCAGCAGTTTAGAGGGGCTCGGAAACACCATATATTTT. Translation gives CASSLEGLGNTIYF.